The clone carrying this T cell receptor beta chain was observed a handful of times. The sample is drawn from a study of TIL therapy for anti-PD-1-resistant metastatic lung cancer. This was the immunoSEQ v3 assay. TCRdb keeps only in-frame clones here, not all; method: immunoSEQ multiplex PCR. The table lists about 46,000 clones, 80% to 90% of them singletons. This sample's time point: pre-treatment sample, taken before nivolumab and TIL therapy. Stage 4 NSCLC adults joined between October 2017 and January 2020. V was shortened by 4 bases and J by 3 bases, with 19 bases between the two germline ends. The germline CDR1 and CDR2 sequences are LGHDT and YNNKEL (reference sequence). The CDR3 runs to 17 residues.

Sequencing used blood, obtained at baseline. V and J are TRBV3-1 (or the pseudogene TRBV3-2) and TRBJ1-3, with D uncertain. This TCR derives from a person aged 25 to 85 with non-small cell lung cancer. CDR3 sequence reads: CASSPALDRSVGNTIYF. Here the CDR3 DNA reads TGTGCCAGCAGCCCCGCACTTGACCGATCTGTTGGAAACACCATATATTTT.